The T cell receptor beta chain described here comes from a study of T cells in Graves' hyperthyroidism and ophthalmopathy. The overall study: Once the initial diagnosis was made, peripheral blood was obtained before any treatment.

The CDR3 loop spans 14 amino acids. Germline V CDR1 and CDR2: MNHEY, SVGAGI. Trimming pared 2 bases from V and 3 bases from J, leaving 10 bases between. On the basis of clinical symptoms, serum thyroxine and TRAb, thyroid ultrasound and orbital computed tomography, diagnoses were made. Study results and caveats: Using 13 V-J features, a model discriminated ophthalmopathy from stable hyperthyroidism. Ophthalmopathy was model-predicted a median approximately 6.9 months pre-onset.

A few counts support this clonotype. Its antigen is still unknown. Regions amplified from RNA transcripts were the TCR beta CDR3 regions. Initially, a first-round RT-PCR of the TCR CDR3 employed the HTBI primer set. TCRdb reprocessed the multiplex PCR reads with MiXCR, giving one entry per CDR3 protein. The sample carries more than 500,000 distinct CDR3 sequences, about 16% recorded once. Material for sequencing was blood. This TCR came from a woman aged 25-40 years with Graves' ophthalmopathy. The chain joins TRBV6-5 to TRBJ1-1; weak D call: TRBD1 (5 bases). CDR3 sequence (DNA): TGTGCCAGCAGTTACCGTGGGGGATACACTGAAGCTTTCTTT. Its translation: CASSYRGGYTEAFF.